Following are 20 T cell receptor beta chains from one sample sequenced in a study of PD-1 blockade in classical Hodgkin lymphoma. Every patient relapsed after autologous stem cell transplantation, and brentuximab vedotin exposure varied. Libraries were prepared by immunoSEQ multiplex PCR; TCRdb keeps only in-frame clonotypes and omits some of them. Counted here are fewer than 100,000 clones, about nine tenths occurring once; the ten biggest clones make up 2.8%. This specimen consisted of peripheral blood mononuclear cells (PBMCs), obtained at baseline. The receptors come from a human donor with classical Hodgkin lymphoma.

V is TRBV27 and J is TRBJ2-2, with D possibly TRBD2 on 6 matching bases. The germline V gene has CDR1 MNHEY and CDR2 SMNVEV (reference sequence). With 5 bases removed from V and 0 bases from J, the gap between germline ends came to 13 bases. The CDR3 runs 16 residues. CDR3 protein: CASSLPWGANTGELFF. Written as DNA, the CDR3 is TGTGCCAGCAGTCTGCCTTGGGGGGCGAACACCGGGGAGCTGTTTTTT.

The V and J genes are TRBV27 and TRBJ1-4; a weak D match, TRBD1 (6 bases). Looked up from germline, CDR1 is MNHEY and CDR2 is SMNVEV (reference sequence). CDR3 size: 14 residues. Deletions cut 8 bases from V and 8 bases from J, with 18 bases between. Here the CDR3 reads CASPKGGGVEKLFF. The DNA for the CDR3 is TGTGCCAGCCCCAAGGGGGGCGGAGTCGAAAAACTGTTTTTT.

This clone was seen a single time. The chain has TRBV7-6 and TRBJ2-2; D is unresolved. Looked up from germline, CDR1 is SGHVS and CDR2 is FNYEAQ. Between the trimmed V and J ends, which lost 5 bases and 7 bases, there was a span of 2 bases. The length of the CDR3 is 10 residues. This CDR3 reads CASSSGELFF. DNA for the CDR3: TGTGCCAGCAGCAGCGGGGAGCTGTTTTTT.

The chain couples TRBV7-9 to TRBJ2-3; weak D call: TRBD2 (5 bases). This CDR3 comprises 15 residues. CDR1 is SEHNR and CDR2 is FQNEAQ in the germline V gene (reference sequence). Trimming took off 5 bases at V and 6 bases at J, with 18 bases between the two ends. CDR3 sequence reads: CASSPRRLGGDTQYF. The DNA for the CDR3 is TGTGCCAGCAGCCCCAGACGGTTAGGCGGGGATACGCAGTATTTT.

V and J are TRBV27 and TRBJ2-3, with 10 bases lining up with TRBD2. The CDR3 is made up of 16 amino acids. V trimming: 7 bases; J trimming: 0 bases; junction bases outside the gene matches: 7. CDR1 and CDR2 from the germline V gene are MNHEY and SMNVEV (reference sequence). The CDR3 loop is CASTTGLATSTDTQYF. The CDR3 DNA sequence: TGTGCCAGCACAACGGGACTAGCGACTAGCACAGATACGCAGTATTTT.

V gene TRBV12-5 combines with J gene TRBJ2-7, with 8 bases fitting TRBD2. Germline CDR1 is LGHNT and CDR2 is FRNRAP. Germline trimming cut 6 bases from V and 6 bases from J; bases unmatched to any gene: 7. This CDR3 is built from 13 residues. The CDR3 sequence is CASGKSGSSEQYF. The CDR3 nucleotides are TGTGCTAGTGGGAAGAGCGGGAGCAGCGAGCAGTACTTC.

This rearrangement joins TRBV28 to TRBJ2-7; possibly TRBD1 for D (6 bases). Trimming shortened V by 1 base and J by 0 bases, and 10 bases separated the two germline ends. The CDR3 loop spans 15 amino acids. In germline, CDR1 is MDHEN, CDR2 SYDVKM. This chain's CDR3 is CASSLSQGSSYEQYF. As DNA, the CDR3 is TGTGCCAGCAGTTTATCCCAGGGGAGCTCCTACGAGCAGTACTTC.

The rearrangement links TRBV7-8 to TRBJ1-1; the D gene is possibly TRBD1 (5 bases). The CDR3 totals 14 residues. V dropped 1 base and J dropped 0 bases, with 6 bases sitting between them. The germline CDR1 and CDR2 sequences are SGHVS and FQNEAQ. CDR3 sequence reads: CASSLGGVNTEAFF. DNA for the CDR3: TGTGCCAGCAGCTTAGGGGGGGTGAACACTGAAGCTTTCTTT.

V is TRBV30 and J is TRBJ2-1; possible D gene TRBD2, 6 bases. Germline CDR1 and CDR2: GTSNPN and SVGIG (reference sequence). The CDR3 has 14 amino acids. V lost 5 bases and J 7 bases, leaving 18 bases between the germline ends. CDR3 DNA: TGTGCCTGGGGGGTAGGGGAGGAGTTGAATGAGCAGTTCTTC. Its translation is CAWGVGEELNEQFF. Complete variable domain (other parts from reference TRBV30 and TRBJ2-1): SQTIHQWPATLVQPVGSPLSLECTVEGTSNPNLYWYRQAAGRGLQLLFYSVGIGQISSEVPQNLSASRPQDRQFILSSKKLLLSDSGFYLCAWGVGEELNEQFFGPGTRLTVL.

The gene calls are TRBV27 and TRBJ2-5; D call uncertain. Trimming cost V 5 bases and J 5 bases, with 12 bases left between them. The CDR3 is 13 amino acids. Germline V CDR1 and CDR2: MNHEY, SMNVEV (reference sequence). Written as DNA, the CDR3 is TGTGCCAGCAGTCCTGTTCACAGCGAGACCCAGTACTTC. This codes for CASSPVHSETQYF.

This chain uses TRBV18 with TRBJ2-7, with D perhaps matching TRBD1 (6 bases). CDR3 length: 14 amino acids. Looked up from germline, CDR1 is KGHSH and CDR2 is LQKENI. V was clipped by 0 bases and J by 2 bases, with 8 bases between them. The chain's CDR3 is CASSPPWDTYEQYF. DNA for the CDR3: TGTGCCAGCTCACCACCGTGGGACACCTACGAGCAGTACTTC.

The chain employs TRBV10-3 and TRBJ2-2; 9 positions match TRBD2. Germline CDR1 reads ENHRY; CDR2 reads SYGVKD. The CDR3 is 17 amino acids. The V and J ends lost 10 bases and 4 bases, in that order; junction bases with no gene match: 16. The DNA for the CDR3 is TGTGCCACCGGAAACCTCCAAGCGGGAGGATCCACCGGGGAGCTGTTTTTT. It encodes CATGNLQAGGSTGELFF.

This chain connects TRBV27 to TRBJ2-5; D gene ambiguous. V lost 2 bases and J 2 bases, leaving 6 bases between the germline ends. CDR1 is MNHEY and CDR2 is SMNVEV in the germline V gene (reference sequence). The CDR3 sequence is 13 residues long. The CDR3 loop is CASSLRQQETQYF. CDR3 bases: TGTGCCAGCAGTTTAAGGCAGCAAGAGACCCAGTACTTC.

The chain recombines TRBV7-8 with TRBJ2-5, with D unclear. The CDR3 loop spans 13 amino acids. Germline V gene data show CDR1 as SGHVS and CDR2 as FQNEAQ. V shed 4 bases and J shed 9 bases, with 15 bases lying between them. As DNA, the CDR3 is TGTGCCAGCAGCTCGCCCCTGGTGTTGGCCCAGTACTTC. Its translation is CASSSPLVLAQYF.

In nucleotides, the CDR3 is TGTGCCAGCAGTTTTAGCGGGAGGTACGAGCAGTACTTC. Translated: CASSFSGRYEQYF. This chain uses TRBV28 with TRBJ2-7; 10 nucleotides match TRBD2. The CDR3 is made up of 13 amino acids. Germline CDR1 and CDR2: MDHEN and SYDVKM. Germline trimming cut 3 bases from V and 4 bases from J; bases unmatched to any gene: 0.

V is TRBV28 and J is TRBJ2-7, with 9 positions matching TRBD1. V lost 2 bases and J lost 5; bases outside the gene matches: 7. This CDR3 is 15 amino acids long. Germline assignment: CDR1 MDHEN and CDR2 SYDVKM. The CDR3 coding sequence is TGTGCCAGCAGTTTAACAGGGGGCCCTATAAACGAGCAGTACTTC. Translated: CASSLTGGPINEQYF.

The chain combines TRBV4-2 with TRBJ1-5; D perhaps matches TRBD1 (5 bases). The CDR3 is made up of 15 amino acids. V was clipped by 5 bases and J by 1 base, with 12 bases between them. From germline, CDR1 is LGHNA and CDR2 YNFKEQ. The CDR3 reads CASSTQGRSNQPQHF. CDR3 in DNA: TGTGCCAGCAGCACGCAGGGAAGGAGCAATCAGCCCCAGCATTTT.

This chain links TRBV6-1 with TRBJ1-5, with D possibly matching TRBD1 (6 bases). The CDR3 covers 15 residues. V was trimmed by 0 bases and J by 4 bases, leaving 10 bases between them. CDR1 is MNHNS, CDR2 SASEGT, per germline. The CDR3 sequence is CASSEAGQRNQPQHF. CDR3 DNA sequence: TGTGCCAGCAGTGAAGCTGGACAGAGAAATCAGCCCCAGCATTTT.

This chain connects TRBV7-8 to TRBJ2-1; 8 bases align to TRBD2. The J segment lost 2 bases and the V segment lost 5 bases, leaving 11 bases of the junction unmatched. This CDR3 is built from 17 residues. The V gene's germline CDR1 is SGHVS and CDR2 FQNEAQ. CDR3 in DNA: TGTGCCAGCAGCCCACTAGCGGTTAGGGGTGCCTACAATGAGCAGTTCTTC. Translation gives CASSPLAVRGAYNEQFF.

This clone was seen just once. CDR3 DNA sequence: TGCGCCAGCAGCACACAGGGAGGCCACACCGGGGAGCTGTTTTTT. Amino acids: CASSTQGGHTGELFF. The chain employs TRBV5-1 and TRBJ2-2; D could derive from TRBD1 or TRBD2 (6 bases each). The CDR3 has 15 residues. Trimming took off 4 bases at V and 3 bases at J, with 13 bases between the two ends. Looked up from germline, CDR1 is SGHRS and CDR2 is YFSETQ.